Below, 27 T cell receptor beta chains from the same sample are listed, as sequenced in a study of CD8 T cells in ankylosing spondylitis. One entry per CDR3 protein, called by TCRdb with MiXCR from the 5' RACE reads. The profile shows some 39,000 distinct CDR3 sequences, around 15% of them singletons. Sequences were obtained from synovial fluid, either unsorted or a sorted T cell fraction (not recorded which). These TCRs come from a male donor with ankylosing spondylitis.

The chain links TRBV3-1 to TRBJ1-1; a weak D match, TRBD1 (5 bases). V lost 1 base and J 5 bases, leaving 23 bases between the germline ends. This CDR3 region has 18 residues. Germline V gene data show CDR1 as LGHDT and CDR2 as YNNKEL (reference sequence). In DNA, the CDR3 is TGTGCCAGCAGCCAAGCTTACCGACCCCGGGGGATATTGACTGAAGCTTTCTTT. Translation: CASSQAYRPRGILTEAFF.

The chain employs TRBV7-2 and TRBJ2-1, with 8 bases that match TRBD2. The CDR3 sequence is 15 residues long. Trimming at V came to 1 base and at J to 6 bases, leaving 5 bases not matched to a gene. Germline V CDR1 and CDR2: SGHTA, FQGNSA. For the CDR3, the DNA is TGTGCCAGCAGCTTAGTGTGGACTAGCTGCAATGAGCAGTTCTTC. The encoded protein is CASSLVWTSCNEQFF.

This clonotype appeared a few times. DNA for the CDR3: TGTGCCACCAGTAAAGGAGCGGGGGGGGAAGAGACCCAGTACTTC. Its protein is CATSKGAGGEETQYF. The J gene is TRBJ2-5, the V gene TRBV24-1, with TRBD2 matching 10 bases. Germline V gene data show CDR1 as KGHDR and CDR2 as SFDVKD. The CDR3 consists of 15 residues. V gave up 6 bases and J gave up 3 bases; unmatched junction bases: 6.

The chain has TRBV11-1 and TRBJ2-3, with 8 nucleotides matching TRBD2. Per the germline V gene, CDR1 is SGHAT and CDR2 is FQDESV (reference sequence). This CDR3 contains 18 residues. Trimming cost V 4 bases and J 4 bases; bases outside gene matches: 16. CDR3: CASSWIGTPGGFADTQYF. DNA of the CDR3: TGTGCCAGCAGCTGGATAGGGACCCCGGGAGGGTTCGCAGATACGCAGTATTTT.

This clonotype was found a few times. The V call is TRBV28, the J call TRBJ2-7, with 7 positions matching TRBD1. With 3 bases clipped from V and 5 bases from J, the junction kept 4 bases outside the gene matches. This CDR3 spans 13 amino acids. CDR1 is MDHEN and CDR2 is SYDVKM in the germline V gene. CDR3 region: CASSFLTGNEQYF. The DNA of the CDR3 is TGTGCCAGCAGTTTTCTGACAGGGAACGAGCAGTACTTC.

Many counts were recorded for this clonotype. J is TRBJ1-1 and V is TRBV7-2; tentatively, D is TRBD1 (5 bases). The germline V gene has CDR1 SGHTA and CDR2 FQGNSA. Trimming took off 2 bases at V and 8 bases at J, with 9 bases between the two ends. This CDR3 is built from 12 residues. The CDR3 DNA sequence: TGTGCCAGCAGCTTACTTCCAGGGGAAGCTTTCTTT. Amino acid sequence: CASSLLPGEAFF.

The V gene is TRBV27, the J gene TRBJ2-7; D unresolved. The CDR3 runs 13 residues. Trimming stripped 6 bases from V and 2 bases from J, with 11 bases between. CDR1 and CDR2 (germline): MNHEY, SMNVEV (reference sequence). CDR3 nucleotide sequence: TGTGCCAGCAGCCCGTCCCCGGCCTACGAGCAGTACTTC. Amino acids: CASSPSPAYEQYF.

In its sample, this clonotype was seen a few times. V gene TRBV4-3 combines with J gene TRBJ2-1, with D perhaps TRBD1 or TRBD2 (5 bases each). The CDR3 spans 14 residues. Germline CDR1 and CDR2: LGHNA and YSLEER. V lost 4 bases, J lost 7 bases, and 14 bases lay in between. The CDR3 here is CASSPRGRANEQFF. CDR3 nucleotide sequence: TGCGCCAGCAGCCCCCGGGGCAGGGCGAATGAGCAGTTCTTC.

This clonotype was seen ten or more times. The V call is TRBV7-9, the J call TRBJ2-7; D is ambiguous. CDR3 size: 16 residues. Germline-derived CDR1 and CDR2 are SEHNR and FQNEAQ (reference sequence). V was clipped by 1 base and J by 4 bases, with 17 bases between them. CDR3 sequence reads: CASSLEYGQRPYEQYF. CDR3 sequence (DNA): TGTGCCAGCAGCTTAGAATATGGGCAGAGACCTTACGAGCAGTACTTC.

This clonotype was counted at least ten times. CDR3: CASSRSGTNPYNEQFF. CDR3 nucleotide sequence: TGTGCCAGCAGCCGGTCCGGGACCAACCCCTACAATGAGCAGTTCTTC. This chain joins TRBV4-2 and TRBJ2-1, with D tentatively TRBD1 or TRBD2 (5 bases each). Germline CDR1 is LGHNA and CDR2 is YNFKEQ. The CDR3 runs to 16 residues. V was cut by 4 bases and J by 2 bases, with 15 bases left in between.

This CDR3 is CASSQIQGAEEQYF. The CDR3 nucleotides are TGTGCCAGCAGCCAAATTCAGGGGGCGGAGGAGCAGTACTTC. The V call is TRBV14, the J call TRBJ2-7, with TRBD1 matching over 8 bases. V shed 2 bases, J shed 7 bases, and the junction held 7 bases outside the gene matches. CDR1 is SGHDN, CDR2 FVKESK, per germline. The CDR3 sequence is 14 residues long.

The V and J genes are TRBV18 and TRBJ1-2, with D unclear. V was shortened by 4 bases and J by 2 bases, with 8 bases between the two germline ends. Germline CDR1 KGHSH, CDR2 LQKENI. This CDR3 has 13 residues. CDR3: CASSLQPNYGYTF. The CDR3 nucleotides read TGTGCCAGCTCACTCCAGCCAAACTATGGCTACACCTTC.

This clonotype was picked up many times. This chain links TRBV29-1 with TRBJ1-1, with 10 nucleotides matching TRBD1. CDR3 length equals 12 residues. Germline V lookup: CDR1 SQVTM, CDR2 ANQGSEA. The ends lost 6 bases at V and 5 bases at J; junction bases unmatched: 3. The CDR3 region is CSVGTGVTEAFF. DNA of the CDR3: TGCAGCGTCGGGACAGGGGTGACTGAAGCTTTCTTT.

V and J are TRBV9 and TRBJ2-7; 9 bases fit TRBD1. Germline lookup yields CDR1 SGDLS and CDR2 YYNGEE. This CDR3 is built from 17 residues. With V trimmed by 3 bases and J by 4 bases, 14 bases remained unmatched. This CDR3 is CASSAGQGSITAYEQYF. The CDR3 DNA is TGTGCCAGCAGCGCGGGACAGGGTTCCATTACGGCATACGAGCAGTACTTC. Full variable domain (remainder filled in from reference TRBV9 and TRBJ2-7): DSGVTQTPKHLITATGQRVTLRCSPRSGDLSVYWYQQSLDQGLQFLIQYYNGEERAKGNILERFSAQQFPDLHSELNLSSLELGDSALYFCASSAGQGSITAYEQYFGPGTRLTVT.

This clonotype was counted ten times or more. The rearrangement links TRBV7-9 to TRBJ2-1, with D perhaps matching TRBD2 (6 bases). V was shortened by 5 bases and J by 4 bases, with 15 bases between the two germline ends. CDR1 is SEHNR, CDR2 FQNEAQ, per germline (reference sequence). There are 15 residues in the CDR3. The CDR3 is CASSPQGLEYNEQFF. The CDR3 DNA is TGTGCCAGCAGCCCTCAGGGACTGGAATACAATGAGCAGTTCTTC.

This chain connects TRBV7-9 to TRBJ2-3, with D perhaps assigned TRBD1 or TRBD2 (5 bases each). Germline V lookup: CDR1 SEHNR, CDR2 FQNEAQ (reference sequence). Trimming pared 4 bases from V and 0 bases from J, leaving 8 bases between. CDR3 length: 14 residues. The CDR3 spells CASSWGLSTDTQYF. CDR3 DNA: TGTGCCAGCAGCTGGGGGTTGAGCACAGATACGCAGTATTTT.

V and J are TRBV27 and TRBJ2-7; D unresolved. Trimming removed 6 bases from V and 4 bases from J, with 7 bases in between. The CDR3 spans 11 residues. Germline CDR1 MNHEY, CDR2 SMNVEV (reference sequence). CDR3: CASRLGYEQYF. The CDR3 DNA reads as TGTGCCAGCAGATTGGGGTACGAGCAGTACTTC.

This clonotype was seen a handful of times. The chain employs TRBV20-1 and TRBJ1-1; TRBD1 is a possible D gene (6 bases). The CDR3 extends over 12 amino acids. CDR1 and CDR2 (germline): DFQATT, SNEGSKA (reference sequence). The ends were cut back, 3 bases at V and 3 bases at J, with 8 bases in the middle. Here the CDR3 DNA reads TGCAGTGCTAGGTCAGGGGACACTGAAGCTTTCTTT. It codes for CSARSGDTEAFF.

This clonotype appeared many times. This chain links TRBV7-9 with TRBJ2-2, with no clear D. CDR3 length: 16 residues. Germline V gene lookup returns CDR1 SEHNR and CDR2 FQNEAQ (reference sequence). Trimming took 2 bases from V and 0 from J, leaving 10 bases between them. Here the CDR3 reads CASSLPPFTNTGELFF. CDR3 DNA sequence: TGTGCCAGCAGCTTACCACCTTTTACGAACACCGGGGAGCTGTTTTTT. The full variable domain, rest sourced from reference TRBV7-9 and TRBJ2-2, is DTGVSQNPRHKITKRGQNVTFRCDPISEHNRLYWYRQTLGQGPEFLTYFQNEAQLEKSRLLSDRFSAERPKGSFSTLEIQRTEQGDSAMYLCASSLPPFTNTGELFFGEGSRLTVL.

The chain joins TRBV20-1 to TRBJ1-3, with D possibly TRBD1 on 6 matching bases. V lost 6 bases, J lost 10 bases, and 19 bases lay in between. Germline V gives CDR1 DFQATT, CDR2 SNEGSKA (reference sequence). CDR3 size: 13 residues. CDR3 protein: CSAARGGRRTIYF. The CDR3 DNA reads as TGCAGTGCGGCGAGAGGGGGTCGACGGACCATATATTTT.

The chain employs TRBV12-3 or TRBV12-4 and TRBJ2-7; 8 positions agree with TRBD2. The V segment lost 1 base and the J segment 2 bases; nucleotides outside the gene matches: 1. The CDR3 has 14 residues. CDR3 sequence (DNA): TGTGCCAGCAGTTTAGAAGCGGGGGCCTACGAGCAGTACTTC. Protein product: CASSLEAGAYEQYF.

This chain's CDR3 is CSARLNTDTQYF. CDR3 DNA sequence: TGCAGTGCTAGACTTAACACAGATACGCAGTATTTT. This chain links TRBV20-1 with TRBJ2-3; D gene ambiguous. CDR3 length: 12 amino acids. Between the trimmed V and J ends, which lost 2 bases and 2 bases, there was a span of 5 bases. Germline V gives CDR1 DFQATT, CDR2 SNEGSKA (reference sequence).

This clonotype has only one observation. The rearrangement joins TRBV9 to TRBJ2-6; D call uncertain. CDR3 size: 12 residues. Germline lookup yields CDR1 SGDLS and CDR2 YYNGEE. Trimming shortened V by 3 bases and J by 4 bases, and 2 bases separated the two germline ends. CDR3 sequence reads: CASSGGANVLTF. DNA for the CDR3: TGTGCCAGCAGCGGGGGGGCCAACGTCCTGACTTTC.

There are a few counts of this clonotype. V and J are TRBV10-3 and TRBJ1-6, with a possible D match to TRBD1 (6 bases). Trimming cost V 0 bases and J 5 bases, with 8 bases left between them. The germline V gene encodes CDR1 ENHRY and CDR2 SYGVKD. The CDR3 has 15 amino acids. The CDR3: CAISESRTDNSPLHF. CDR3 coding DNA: TGTGCCATCAGTGAGTCAAGGACAGATAATTCACCCCTCCACTTT.

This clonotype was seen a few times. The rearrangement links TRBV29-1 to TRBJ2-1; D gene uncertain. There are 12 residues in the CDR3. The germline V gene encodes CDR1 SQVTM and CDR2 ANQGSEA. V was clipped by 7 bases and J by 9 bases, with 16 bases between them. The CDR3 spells CSAPASRTEQFF. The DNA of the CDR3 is TGCAGCGCTCCAGCCTCAAGAACTGAGCAGTTCTTC.

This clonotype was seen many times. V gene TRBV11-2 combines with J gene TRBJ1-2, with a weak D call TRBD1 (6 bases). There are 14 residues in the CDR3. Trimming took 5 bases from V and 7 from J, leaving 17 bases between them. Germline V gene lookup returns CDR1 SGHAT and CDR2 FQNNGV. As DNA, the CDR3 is TGTGCCAGCAGCGCCACAGGGTTTCTGGGTGGCTACACCTTC. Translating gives CASSATGFLGGYTF.

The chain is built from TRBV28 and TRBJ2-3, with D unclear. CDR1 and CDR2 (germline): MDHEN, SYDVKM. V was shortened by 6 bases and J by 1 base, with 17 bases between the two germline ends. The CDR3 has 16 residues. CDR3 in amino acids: CASSGLRAARTDTQYF. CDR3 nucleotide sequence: TGTGCCAGCAGCGGGTTGAGAGCCGCCCGCACAGATACGCAGTATTTT.